This TCR beta chain was found in a study of response to subunit inactivated influenza vaccine (dated by TCRdb to the late 2010s). For context, the study as a whole: Deep quantitative T cell receptor repertoire profiling was used in the study to track responses to a trivalent subunit inactivated influenza vaccine.

V is reduced by 2 bases and J by 0 bases, leaving a spacing of 14 bases between them. There are 17 amino acids in the CDR3, from cysteine to phenylalanine inclusive. Solely the CDR3 DNA is kept, with 51 bases framed from the first base. Beyond this particular receptor, the publication reports: The authors suggested that each seasonal influenza vaccination may recruit only a limited number of new T cells.

Worth noting for this clonotype: Its antigen is not yet known. The sample holds no much larger clone one base away, and base qualities are not on file.

The method was RT-PCR. Sequencing relied on an Illumina HiSeq 2500. TCRdb reanalyzed the raw reads on its own, using fastp at Q25 for trimming and MiXCR for clone calling, and kept in-frame beta chains. Duplicate CDR3 protein sequences are folded into a single record with the most common DNA and genes. Here the sample has around 490,000 distinct CDR3 sequences; 6.5% to 8% occur a single time. The ten largest clonotypes hold about an eighth of the sample. The rearranged segments are TRBV12-3 or TRBV12-4 and TRBJ1-3; the best D guess is TRBD1, with 5 bases matching. Sequencing used PBMCs from blood, obtained around 25 months after vaccination. This sequence was found in a man aged 50 to 69 who received an inactivated influenza vaccine. Donor details come from another sample of the same person, matched by shared clones. The encoded CDR3 is CASSLSGSGRSGNTIYF. The nucleotides read TGTGCCAGCAGTTTATCCGGGTCAGGGCGCTCTGGAAACACCATATATTTT.